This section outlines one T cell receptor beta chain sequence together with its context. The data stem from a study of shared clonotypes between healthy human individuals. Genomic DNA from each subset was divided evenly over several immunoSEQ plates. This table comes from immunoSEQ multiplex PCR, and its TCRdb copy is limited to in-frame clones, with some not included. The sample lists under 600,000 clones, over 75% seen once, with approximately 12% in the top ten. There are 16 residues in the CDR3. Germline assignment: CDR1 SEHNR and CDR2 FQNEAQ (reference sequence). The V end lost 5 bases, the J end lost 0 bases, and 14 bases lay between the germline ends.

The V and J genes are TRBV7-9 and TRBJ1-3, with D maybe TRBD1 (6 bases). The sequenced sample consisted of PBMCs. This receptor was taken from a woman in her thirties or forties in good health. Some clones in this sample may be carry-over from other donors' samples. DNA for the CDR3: TGTGCCAGCAGCCACACAGGGCTCCACTCTGGAAACACCATATATTTT. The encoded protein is CASSHTGLHSGNTIYF.